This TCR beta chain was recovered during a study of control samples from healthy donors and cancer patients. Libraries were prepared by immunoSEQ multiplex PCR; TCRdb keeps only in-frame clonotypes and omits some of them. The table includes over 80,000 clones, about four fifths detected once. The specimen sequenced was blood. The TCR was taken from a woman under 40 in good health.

This CDR3 is CASSHGQSYGYTF. As DNA, the CDR3 is TGTGCCAGCAGCCACGGACAGTCCTATGGCTACACCTTC. The chain uses TRBV14 and TRBJ1-2; possible D gene TRBD1, 6 bases. The CDR3 consists of 13 residues. Trimming left V 3 bases short and J 4 bases short, with 9 bases between. From germline, CDR1 is SGHDN and CDR2 FVKESK.